The T cell receptor (beta chain) under discussion was sequenced for a study of T cell repertoires in cytomegalovirus infection. Study as a whole: It was the public TCR beta signatures that indicated both CMV infection and matching HLA type.

General study findings and limits: Identification of carriers of CMV plus the relevant HLA was achieved through cumulative public TCR beta family frequency. The response measured ex vivo was dominated by TCR beta clonotypes (HLA-C-restricted and CMV-specific).

This clonotype was seen at least ten times. What it binds is not known. TCRdb passed the reads through MiXCR, listing each CDR3 protein once. Here the sample spans about 180,000 distinct CDR3 sequences, approximately 15% being singletons. Germline CDR1 and CDR2: SQVTM and ANQGSEA. The CDR3 totals 13 residues. V shed 6 bases and J shed 5 bases, with 16 bases lying between them. This chain links TRBV29-1 with TRBJ1-2; a possible D gene is TRBD1 (6 bases). The TCR originated in a human donor in good health (CMV status not recorded). Some clones in this sample may be carry-over from other donors' samples. The sequenced sample was PBMCs. DNA for the CDR3: TGCAGCGTAGTTTTCGGGACAAGTTATGGCTACACCTTC. Its protein is CSVVFGTSYGYTF.